These 30 T cell receptor beta chains share one sample of origin, sequenced in a study of shared clonotypes between healthy human individuals. Generated by immunoSEQ multiplex PCR, the TCRdb table keeps only in-frame clones and is missing some. The repertoire holds 550,000 to 850,000 clones, with roughly 70% as singletons. The specimen sequenced was memory CD4+ T cells sorted from blood. Subset given: CD45RA-negative fraction. These receptors all stem from a woman aged 25 to 45 in good health.

The chain uses TRBV4-1 and TRBJ2-7; a weak D match, TRBD1 (5 bases). The ends were cut back, 3 bases at V and 4 bases at J, with 16 bases in the middle. This CDR3 comprises 15 residues. Germline values: CDR1 MGHRA, CDR2 YSYEKL. Written as DNA, the CDR3 is TGCGCCAGCAGCCACCCTCCCAGGGCTCAGTACGAGCAGTACTTC. Translated, it gives CASSHPPRAQYEQYF.

This clone was counted at least ten times. The chain links TRBV10-2 to TRBJ1-5; the D is unclear. V gave up 5 bases and J gave up 0 bases, with 11 bases separating them. Germline V CDR1 and CDR2: WSHSY, SAAADI. The CDR3 sequence is 15 residues long. CDR3 sequence: CASSKSEYSNQPQHF. CDR3 nucleotide sequence: TGCGCCAGCAGTAAGAGTGAATATAGCAATCAGCCCCAGCATTTT.

CDR3 coding DNA: TGCGCCAGCAGCTTGGCCCTCTTTGGGAACAAACACACAGATACGCAGTATTTT. It specifies CASSLALFGNKHTDTQYF. This chain uses TRBV5-1 with TRBJ2-3; unclear D gene. CDR1 is SGHRS and CDR2 is YFSETQ in the germline V gene. The CDR3 length is 18 residues. Trimming removed 0 bases at V and 2 bases at J, with 19 bases between. The full variable domain, in which reference TRBV5-1 and TRBJ2-3 provide the parts outside the CDR3, is KAGVTQTPRYLIKTRGQQVTLSCSPISGHRSVSWYQQTPGQGLQFLFEYFSETQRNKGNFPGRFSGRQFSNSRSEMNVSTLELGDSALYLCASSLALFGNKHTDTQYFGPGTRLTVL.

The chain has TRBV28 and TRBJ2-3, with D possibly called TRBD1 or TRBD2 (5 bases each). CDR1 and CDR2 (germline): MDHEN, SYDVKM. CDR3 length: 14 residues. The V end lost 6 bases, the J end lost 2 bases, and 12 bases lay between the germline ends. CDR3 residues: CASSPTGTTDTQYF. The CDR3 DNA follows: TGTGCCAGCAGCCCGACCGGGACCACAGATACGCAGTATTTT.

The chain carries TRBV7-9 and TRBJ2-7; D is ambiguous. The V end lost 3 bases, the J end lost 3 bases, and 6 bases lay between the germline ends. Germline CDR1 SEHNR, CDR2 FQNEAQ (reference sequence). This CDR3 is 12 amino acids long. In DNA form, the CDR3 reads TGTGCCAGCAGCTTTAACCACTACGAGCAGTACTTC. This sequence encodes CASSFNHYEQYF.

The V call is TRBV16, the J call TRBJ1-5; TRBD1 is a possible D gene (5 bases). The V end lost 0 bases, the J end lost 5 bases, and 8 bases lay between the germline ends. Germline V gene data show CDR1 as KGHSY and CDR2 as FQNENV. This CDR3 has 14 amino acids. The CDR3 reads CASSQSSGYQPQHF. As DNA, the CDR3 is TGTGCCAGCAGCCAATCGTCAGGGTATCAGCCCCAGCATTTT.

V is TRBV28 and J is TRBJ1-2; no definite D call. The CDR3 runs to 13 residues. The V gene's germline CDR1 is MDHEN and CDR2 SYDVKM. V was trimmed by 8 bases and J by 3 bases, leaving 13 bases between them. The CDR3 DNA sequence: TGTGCCAGCCGCGGCCAGGAGCACTATGGCTACACCTTC. This sequence encodes CASRGQEHYGYTF.

V gene TRBV4-1 combines with J gene TRBJ1-5, with D uncertain. In germline, CDR1 is MGHRA, CDR2 YSYEKL. V was shortened by 2 bases and J by 3 bases, with 8 bases between the two germline ends. The CDR3 has 14 amino acids. The CDR3 region is CASSQLGVNQPQHF. As DNA, the CDR3 is TGCGCCAGCAGCCAATTAGGAGTCAATCAGCCCCAGCATTTT.

The gene calls are TRBV28 and TRBJ1-1; possible D gene TRBD1, 5 bases. V was clipped by 5 bases and J by 5 bases, with 15 bases between them. The CDR3 covers 14 residues. CDR1 and CDR2 (germline): MDHEN, SYDVKM. CDR3 DNA sequence: TGTGCCAGCAGTAAATACGAGGGGCGGACTGAAGCTTTCTTT. It yields the protein CASSKYEGRTEAFF. Looking up the rest from reference TRBV28 and TRBJ1-1 gives the full variable domain: DVKVTQSSRYLVKRTGEKVFLECVQDMDHENMFWYRQDPGLGLRLIYFSYDVKMKEKGDIPEGYSVSREKKERFSLILESASTNQTSMYLCASSKYEGRTEAFFGQGTRLTVV.

V is TRBV11-2 and J is TRBJ1-3; D not resolved. The germline CDR1 and CDR2 sequences are SGHAT and FQNNGV. The CDR3 spans 14 residues. Trimming removed 5 bases at V and 3 bases at J, with 11 bases between. CDR3 amino acids: CASSTRVVGNTIYF. Written as DNA, the CDR3 is TGTGCCAGCAGCACAAGGGTTGTTGGAAACACCATATATTTT.

The rearrangement uses TRBV6-1 and TRBJ2-7; 7 bases align to TRBD2. Unmatched junction bases numbered 17, after V lost 10 bases and J lost 5 bases. The CDR3 consists of 15 residues. Germline CDR1 MNHNS, CDR2 SASEGT. This CDR3 is CATFLSRGSNNEQYF. CDR3 sequence (DNA): TGTGCCACCTTCCTGTCACGCGGGAGCAATAACGAGCAGTACTTC.

The CDR3 here is CASSIAVNTGELFF. The CDR3 region has the DNA TGTGCCAGTAGTATCGCAGTTAACACCGGGGAGCTGTTTTTT. This chain links TRBV19 with TRBJ2-2, with D uncertain. This CDR3 spans 14 amino acids. Trimming shortened V by 3 bases and J by 2 bases, and 7 bases separated the two germline ends. The V gene's germline CDR1 is LNHDA and CDR2 SQIVND (reference sequence). Full variable domain (missing parts from reference TRBV19 and TRBJ2-2): DGGITQSPKYLFRKEGQNVTLSCEQNLNHDAMYWYRQDPGQGLRLIYYSQIVNDFQKGDIAEGYSVSREKKESFPLTVTSAQKNPTAFYLCASSIAVNTGELFFGEGSRLTVL.

This clone was detected many times. This chain links TRBV5-1 with TRBJ2-3, with TRBD1 matching over 9 bases. CDR3 size: 15 residues. Looked up from germline, CDR1 is SGHRS and CDR2 is YFSETQ. The junction had 6 bases not matched to a gene; V was cut back by 5 bases and J by 2 bases. For the CDR3, the DNA is TGCGCCAGCAGGAGGGGACAGGGTGCCACAGATACGCAGTATTTT. It specifies CASRRGQGATDTQYF. Full variable domain (missing parts from reference TRBV5-1 and TRBJ2-3): KAGVTQTPRYLIKTRGQQVTLSCSPISGHRSVSWYQQTPGQGLQFLFEYFSETQRNKGNFPGRFSGRQFSNSRSEMNVSTLELGDSALYLCASRRGQGATDTQYFGPGTRLTVL.

This clone was detected only a few times. The genes are TRBV5-4 and TRBJ2-7, with a weak D call TRBD1 (6 bases). The CDR3 extends over 14 amino acids. CDR1 is SGHNT, CDR2 YYREEE, per germline (reference sequence). Between the trimmed V and J ends, which lost 0 bases and 7 bases, there was a span of 14 bases. The CDR3 sequence: CASSLEWGLGEQYF. Here the CDR3 DNA reads TGTGCCAGCAGCTTGGAATGGGGGCTGGGGGAGCAGTACTTC.

DNA of the CDR3: TGCGCCAGCAGCCCAACCCAGGGTAATGAGCAGTTCTTC. Protein product: CASSPTQGNEQFF. The chain uses TRBV5-1 and TRBJ2-1, with D possibly being TRBD1 (5 bases). Per the germline V gene, CDR1 is SGHRS and CDR2 is YFSETQ. V shed 4 bases and J shed 7 bases, with 12 bases lying between them. There are 13 residues in the CDR3.

As regards this clone: This sample includes further DNA sequences coding for the same CDR3. The chain carries TRBV29-1 and TRBJ1-1, with D perhaps matching TRBD1 (5 bases). This CDR3 spans 11 amino acids. Deletions cut 4 bases from V and 6 bases from J, with 9 bases between. Germline V CDR1 and CDR2: SQVTM, ANQGSEA. This CDR3 reads CSVVGGAEAFF. The CDR3 DNA sequence: TGCAGCGTTGTGGGGGGGGCTGAAGCTTTCTTT.

This clone appeared a few times. The chain employs TRBV5-8 and TRBJ2-3; 7 bases align to TRBD2. This CDR3 spans 16 amino acids. V dropped 3 bases and J dropped 2; count of bases not matched to a gene: 9. The V gene's germline CDR1 is SGHTS and CDR2 YDEGEE. The CDR3, as DNA: TGTGCCAGCAGCTATGCCGGAACTAGCGACACAGATACGCAGTATTTT. This sequence encodes CASSYAGTSDTDTQYF. Together with reference TRBV5-8 and TRBJ2-3, the CDR3 gives the full variable domain: EAGVTQSPTHLIKTRGQQATLRCSPISGHTSVYWYQQALGLGLQFLLWYDEGEERNRGNFPPRFSGRQFPNYSSELNVNALELEDSALYLCASSYAGTSDTDTQYFGPGTRLTVL.

This clone was observed once. The chain couples TRBV2 to TRBJ1-4, with D uncertain. V was shortened by 7 bases and J by 5 bases, with 8 bases between the two germline ends. CDR1 is SNHLY and CDR2 is FYNNEI in the germline V gene. CDR3 size: 12 residues. The CDR3 DNA sequence: TGTGCCAGCAATTGGGGAAATGAAAAACTGTTTTTT. Protein sequence: CASNWGNEKLFF. Looking up the rest from reference TRBV2 and TRBJ1-4 gives the full variable domain: EPEVTQTPSHQVTQMGQEVILRCVPISNHLYFYWYRQILGQKVEFLVSFYNNEISEKSEIFDDQFSVERPDGSNFTLKIRSTKLEDSAMYFCASNWGNEKLFFGSGTQLSVL.

CDR3 bases: TGTGCCAGCAGTGAGATAGCAGATAACACCGGGGAGCTGTTTTTT. It translates to CASSEIADNTGELFF. The V gene is TRBV25-1, the J gene TRBJ2-2; D ambiguous. The ends were cut back, 3 bases at V and 2 bases at J, with 10 bases in the middle. Germline-derived CDR1 and CDR2 are MGHDK and SYGVNS. The CDR3 extends over 15 amino acids.

This clone was seen ten or more times. The chain recombines TRBV15 with TRBJ2-1, with 9 bases matching TRBD1. Germline CDR1 is LNHNV and CDR2 is YYDKDF (reference sequence). The CDR3 is made up of 17 amino acids. V was pared by 6 bases and J by 4 bases, with 13 bases of the junction left unmatched. In nucleotides, the CDR3 is TGTGCCACCAGGTCCAGGACAGGGGTTAGGAAATACAATGAGCAGTTCTTC. It encodes CATRSRTGVRKYNEQFF. The entire variable domain, with the rest obtained from reference TRBV15 and TRBJ2-1, is as follows: DAMVIQNPRYQVTQFGKPVTLSCSQTLNHNVMYWYQQKSSQAPKLLFHYYDKDFNNEADTPDNFQSRRPNTSFCFLDIRSPGLGDTAMYLCATRSRTGVRKYNEQFFGPGTRLTVL.

The V and J genes are TRBV19 and TRBJ2-2, with D possibly being TRBD2 (6 bases). The CDR3 extends over 17 amino acids. From germline, CDR1 is LNHDA and CDR2 SQIVND (reference sequence). V dropped 3 bases and J dropped 6 bases, with 20 bases sitting between them. CDR3 sequence (DNA): TGTGCCAGTAGTATCCTAGAAGGCGGGTCGGGAGCCGGGGAGCTGTTTTTT. Protein product: CASSILEGGSGAGELFF.

There are a few counts of this clone. This sequence joins TRBV28 and TRBJ2-3; no reliable D call. The CDR3 spans 15 residues. Germline CDR1 and CDR2: MDHEN and SYDVKM. Trimming left V 2 bases short and J 0 bases short, with 9 bases between. CDR3 nucleotide sequence: TGTGCCAGCAGTTTAGGTGACCCTAGCACAGATACGCAGTATTTT. This sequence encodes CASSLGDPSTDTQYF.

The rearrangement uses TRBV5-2 and TRBJ2-2. TRBV5-2 represents a pseudogene. The CDR3 contains 15 residues. CDR3 coding DNA: TGTGCCAGCAGCTTGTGGGGAAGGACCACCGGGGAGCTGTTTTTT. It encodes CASSLWGRTTGELFF.

As to this clone: Distinct nucleotide sequences in the sample also encode this CDR3. The chain carries TRBV19 and TRBJ2-5; tentative D call: TRBD2 (6 bases). Germline lookup yields CDR1 LNHDA and CDR2 SQIVND (reference sequence). The CDR3 consists of 13 residues. The V and J ends lost 3 bases and 2 bases respectively, with 7 bases between them. The CDR3: CASSMGLQETQYF. In nucleotides, the CDR3 is TGTGCCAGTAGTATGGGACTTCAAGAGACCCAGTACTTC.

The chain has TRBV19 and TRBJ2-7, with a weak D call TRBD1 (6 bases). Per germline, CDR1 LNHDA and CDR2 SQIVND (reference sequence). Trimming took 6 bases from V and 4 from J, leaving 13 bases between them. The CDR3 covers 13 residues. CDR3 DNA: TGTGCCAGTAGGGGGGCAGGAAAATACGAGCAGTACTTC. Its translation: CASRGAGKYEQYF. Full variable domain (remainder filled in from reference TRBV19 and TRBJ2-7): DGGITQSPKYLFRKEGQNVTLSCEQNLNHDAMYWYRQDPGQGLRLIYYSQIVNDFQKGDIAEGYSVSREKKESFPLTVTSAQKNPTAFYLCASRGAGKYEQYFGPGTRLTVT.

The count of this clone is one. The CDR3 spells CASSQEYRDYSNQPQHF. The CDR3 DNA is TGCGCCAGCAGCCAAGAGTACAGGGACTATAGCAATCAGCCCCAGCATTTT. This chain uses TRBV4-1 with TRBJ1-5; a weak D match, TRBD1 (6 bases). V was shortened by 0 bases and J by 0 bases, with 12 bases between the two germline ends. The CDR3 runs to 17 residues. Germline CDR1 and CDR2: MGHRA and YSYEKL.

This clone was picked up a small number of times. The chain combines TRBV6-1 with TRBJ1-2; D is uncertain. The ends were cut back, 4 bases at V and 3 bases at J, with 15 bases in the middle. CDR3 length: 15 residues. The germline V gene encodes CDR1 MNHNS and CDR2 SASEGT. This CDR3 is CASSGGPGVDYGYTF. The CDR3 nucleotides read TGTGCCAGCAGTGGAGGCCCGGGTGTCGACTATGGCTACACCTTC.

The V and J genes are TRBV27 and TRBJ2-2; perhaps TRBD1 as D (6 bases). CDR3 length: 16 amino acids. CDR1 and CDR2 (germline): MNHEY, SMNVEV (reference sequence). Trimming cost V 11 bases and J 0 bases, with 19 bases left between them. CDR3 sequence: CAYRLSGAANTGELFF. DNA of the CDR3: TGTGCCTACCGCCTCTCAGGGGCCGCGAACACCGGGGAGCTGTTTTTT.

This clone was seen only a few times. This chain connects TRBV27 to TRBJ1-2; D perhaps matches TRBD1 (6 bases). The CDR3 runs to 14 residues. Germline V gene sequence: CDR1 MNHEY, CDR2 SMNVEV (reference sequence). V dropped 4 bases and J dropped 4 bases, with 13 bases sitting between them. The CDR3 protein is CASSSHQGFYGYTF. CDR3 DNA: TGTGCCAGCAGTTCCCATCAGGGGTTCTATGGCTACACCTTC.

This clone came up a few times. The CDR3 region has the DNA TGCAGCGTTGGACTAGCGGGAAGAGAGACCCAGTACTTC. The encoded protein is CSVGLAGRETQYF. J is TRBJ2-5 and V is TRBV29-1, with 11 nucleotides matching TRBD2. Germline-derived CDR1 and CDR2 are SQVTM and ANQGSEA. Unmatched junction bases numbered 2, after V lost 4 bases and J lost 4 bases. The CDR3 totals 13 residues.